A single T cell receptor beta chain is shown here with its context. The source of the sample is a study of blood T cell repertoires in COVID-19. Study in general: There were acute and convalescent COVID-19 samples, and they came from the United States, Italy and Spain.

TCRdb keeps only in-frame clones here, not all; method: immunoSEQ multiplex PCR. The sample yields 280,000 or so clones, roughly 90% seen once. The sample consisted of peripheral blood. This TCR was recovered from a woman between 55 and 75 years old with acute or convalescent COVID-19.

CDR3 in amino acids: CAWSGDNYGYTF. The CDR3 DNA follows: TGTGCCTGGAGCGGGGATAACTATGGCTACACCTTC. The chain recombines TRBV30 with TRBJ1-2; D not resolved. V was trimmed by 3 bases and J by 1 base, leaving 6 bases between them. The CDR3 totals 12 residues. CDR1 is GTSNPN, CDR2 SVGIG, per germline (reference sequence).